Listed below are T cell receptor beta chains from one sample, sequenced in a study of OX40 agonist ivuxolimab in advanced cancers. TCRdb's copy holds only in-frame clones and misses some; the assay was immunoSEQ multiplex PCR. Counted here are over 65,000 clones, about 88% occurring once; the ten biggest clones make up about 8.6%. The source material was CD4+ or CD8+ T cells sorted from blood, sampled in a trial of the OX40 agonist ivuxolimab. Receptors were obtained from an adult with an advanced solid tumor such as melanoma, head and neck, liver or kidney cancer. The CDR3 runs from the conserved cysteine through the conserved F or W. A D gene is named only where the DNA matches it firmly. A clone size is listed for some rows: how often the clone was seen (once, few, many), or a class if it is expanded.

TRBJ2-1 | NA | once | TRBV29-1 | CSVGEGYNEQFF | TGCAGCGTTGGAGAAGGCTACAATGAGCAGTTCTTC
TRBJ2-1 | TRBD1 | once | TRBV7-3 | CASSIDRGSYNEQFF | TGTGCCAGCAGCATAGACAGGGGCTCCTACAATGAGCAGTTCTTC
TRBJ1-1 | NA | once | TRBV29-1 | CSVNRDYTEAFF | TGCAGCGTTAACAGGGACTACACTGAAGCTTTCTTT
TRBJ2-5 | NA | NA | TRBV7-9 | CASSDRPGQWETQYF | TGTGCCAGCAGCGACCGCCCGGGACAATGGGAGACCCAGTACTTC
TRBJ2-2 | TRBD2 | NA | TRBV5-1 | CASSSGLAGFTGELFF | TGCGCCAGCAGCAGCGGACTAGCGGGATTCACCGGGGAGCTGTTTTTT
TRBJ2-7 | TRBD2 | NA | TRBV7-8 | CASSLRLAGVEQYF | TGTGCCAGCAGCTTAAGACTAGCGGGAGTCGAGCAGTACTTC
TRBJ2-1 | TRBD2 | NA | TRBV6-6 | CATREGSYNEQFF | TGTGCCACGCGGGAGGGCTCCTACAATGAGCAGTTCTTC
TRBJ2-1 | TRBD2 | NA | TRBV7-2 | CASRRGLAVSNEQFF | TGTGCCAGCAGGCGAGGACTAGCGGTTTCCAATGAGCAGTTCTTC
TRBJ1-2 | NA | few | TRBV7-9 | CASSLGTNYGYTF | TGTGCCAGCAGCTTAGGTACTAACTATGGCTACACCTTC
TRBJ2-7 | TRBD2 | few | TRBV27 | CASRRLAGGEQYF | TGTGCCAGCCGACGACTAGCGGGGGGCGAGCAGTACTTC
TRBJ1-1 | NA | NA | TRBV5-1 | CASSLEVRGGLVGTEAFF | TGCGCCAGCAGCTTGGAGGTCAGGGGTGGACTTGTGGGCACTGAAGCTTTCTTT
TRBJ2-1 | NA | NA | TRBV5-4 | CASSFAPSSYNEQFF | TGTGCCAGCAGCTTTGCCCCTAGCTCCTACAATGAGCAGTTCTTC
TRBJ1-4 | TRBD1 | NA | TRBV28 | CASSLGGQGGEKLFF | TGTGCCAGCAGTTTGGGGGGACAGGGGGGTGAAAAACTGTTTTTT
TRBJ2-7 | NA | few | TRBV27 | CASSHNGFKGEQYF | TGTGCCAGCAGTCACAACGGGTTTAAAGGCGAGCAGTACTTC
TRBJ2-7 | TRBD1 | NA | TRBV19 | CASSTDRASEQYF | TGTGCCAGTAGTACGGACAGGGCGTCCGAGCAGTACTTC
TRBJ2-5 | TRBD2 | NA | TRBV11-2 | CASSSRLQRGQETQYF | TGTGCCAGCAGCTCCCGTCTCCAGCGGGGCCAAGAGACCCAGTACTTC
TRBJ2-3 | NA | NA | TRBV7-6 | CASSILLAARTDTQYF | TGTGCCAGCAGCATCCTACTAGCTGCCCGCACAGATACGCAGTATTTT
TRBJ1-5 | NA | NA | TRBV19 | CASSRLTQGSGQPQHF | TGTGCCAGTAGCCGACTCACTCAGGGCTCAGGTCAGCCCCAGCATTTT
TRBJ1-5 | NA | once | TRBV7-8 | CASSARGNQPQHF | TGTGCCAGCAGCGCCCGAGGTAATCAGCCCCAGCATTTT
TRBJ2-7 | NA | NA | TRBV7-9 | CASSLTISYEQYF | TGTGCCAGCAGCCTGACAATCTCCTACGAGCAGTACTTC
TRBJ1-6 | NA | NA | TRBV5-4 | CASSVTGFGNSPLHF | TGTGCCAGCAGCGTTACAGGGTTCGGGAATTCACCCCTCCACTTT
TRBJ2-4 | TRBD1 | NA | TRBV28 | CASRRQGMNIQYF | TGTGCCAGCAGGAGACAGGGGATGAACATTCAGTACTTC
TRBJ1-2 | NA | NA | TRBV15 | CATSSLGDRVNYGYTF | TGTGCCACCAGCAGTCTCGGTGACAGAGTTAACTATGGCTACACCTTC
TRBJ2-7 | TRBD1 | NA | TRBV7-8 | CASTLGGQDSYEQYF | TGTGCCAGCACCTTGGGGGGACAGGACTCCTACGAGCAGTACTTC
TRBJ1-5 | NA | NA | TRBV7-9 | CASSLGQGTQHF | TGTGCCAGCAGCTTAGGGCAGGGAACCCAGCATTTT
TRBJ1-4 | NA | NA | TRBV2 | CASSNRATNEKLFF | TGTGCCAGCTCCAACAGAGCAACTAATGAAAAACTGTTTTTT
TRBJ2-5 | TRBD2 | NA | TRBV7-2 | CASSLERGETQYF | TGTGCCAGCAGCTTAGAGCGGGGGGAGACCCAGTACTTC
TRBJ1-1 | NA | NA | TRBV30 | CAWSVRWPGNTEAFF | TGTGCCTGGAGTGTACGGTGGCCTGGCAACACTGAAGCTTTCTTT
TRBJ1-2 | NA | NA | TRBV4-1 | CASSQERTGYYGYTF | TGCGCCAGCAGCCAAGAGAGAACAGGTTACTATGGCTACACCTTC
TRBJ2-7 | NA | NA | TRBV5-5 | CASSLVGVPSYEQYF | TGTGCCAGCAGCTTGGTCGGGGTTCCCTCCTACGAGCAGTACTTC
TRBJ1-1 | TRBD1 | once | TRBV5-6 | CASSLETGVSNTEAFF | TGTGCCAGCAGCTTGGAGACAGGGGTGTCGAACACTGAAGCTTTCTTT
TRBJ2-7 | NA | NA | TRBV28 | CASSPGTLFPYEQYF | TGTGCCAGCAGTCCTGGGACACTTTTCCCCTACGAGCAGTACTTC
TRBJ1-5 | NA | NA | TRBV18 | CASSKTPMDDQPQHF | TGTGCCAGCTCAAAAACCCCAATGGATGATCAGCCCCAGCATTTT
TRBJ2-7 | TRBD1 | NA | TRBV5-1 | CASSKGQGHYEQYF | TGCGCCAGCAGCAAGGGACAGGGCCACTACGAGCAGTACTTC
TRBJ1-5 | TRBD1 | NA | TRBV28 | CASSMHFGTGGSNQPQHF | TGTGCCAGCAGTATGCATTTCGGGACAGGGGGTTCCAATCAGCCCCAGCATTTT
TRBJ1-6 | NA | NA | TRBV11-2 | CASSLVDRNSPLHF | TGTGCCAGCAGCTTAGTTGATAGAAATTCACCCCTCCACTTT
TRBJ2-7 | TRBD2 | once | TRBV5-1 | CASTGGDYEQYF | TGCGCCAGCACCGGGGGGGACTACGAGCAGTACTTC
TRBJ2-3 | TRBD2 | few | TRBV6-5 | CAAQSGSTDTQYF | TGTGCCGCACAGAGCGGGAGTACAGATACGCAGTATTTT
TRBJ1-5 | NA | NA | TRBV30 | CAWSVRGGGSNQPQHF | TGTGCCTGGAGTGTACGGGGGGGAGGGAGCAATCAGCCCCAGCATTTT
TRBJ1-5 | NA | NA | TRBV7-2 | CASSLTSGRPQHF | TGTGCCAGCAGCCTGACCTCGGGACGGCCCCAGCATTTT
TRBJ2-7 | NA | once | TRBV6-1 | CASSRSYEQYF | TGTGCCAGCAGTAGAAGCTACGAGCAGTACTTC
TRBJ2-1 | NA | NA | TRBV5-1 | CASSLGEGNEQFF | TGCGCCAGCAGCTTGGGTGAGGGGAATGAGCAGTTCTTC
TRBJ2-7 | NA | NA | TRBV5-8 | CASSRPRGLSYEQYF | TGTGCCAGCAGCCGACCCAGGGGTCTCTCCTACGAGCAGTACTTC
TRBJ1-2 | TRBD1 | few | TRBV27 | CASSLRTGLGLNTF | TGTGCCAGCAGTTTACGGACAGGGTTGGGATTAAACACCTTC
TRBJ2-2 | NA | once | TRBV6-5 | CASSDSTVTGELFF | TGTGCCAGCAGTGATTCGACAGTCACCGGGGAGCTGTTTTTT
TRBJ1-5 | NA | few | TRBV30 | CAWSQGIESNQPQHF | TGTGCCTGGAGCCAGGGAATTGAAAGCAATCAGCCCCAGCATTTT
TRBJ2-5 | NA | NA | TRBV6-5 | CASSPGETQYF | TGTGCCAGCAGCCCTGGGGAGACCCAGTACTTC
TRBJ2-3 | NA | NA | TRBV5-1 | CASRRQSTDTQYF | TGCGCCAGCAGGCGCCAGAGCACAGATACGCAGTATTTT
TRBJ2-3 | NA | NA | TRBV4-1 | CASSQLGHSTDTQYF | TGCGCCAGCAGCCAACTTGGACACAGCACAGATACGCAGTATTTT
TRBJ1-6 | NA | NA | TRBV19 | CASSSLRDYNSPLHF | TGTGCCAGTAGTAGTCTCCGGGATTATAATTCACCCCTCCACTTT
TRBJ1-1 | NA | NA | TRBV6-1 | CASSPTGTNTEAFF | TGTGCCAGCAGCCCAACAGGGACGAACACTGAAGCTTTCTTT
TRBJ2-7 | TRBD1 | NA | TRBV27 | CASSKGTGTGGSGQYF | TGTGCCAGCAGTAAAGGGACTGGGACAGGGGGTAGTGGGCAGTACTTC
TRBJ1-1 | TRBD1 | NA | TRBV7-6 | CASSLGTGNTEAFF | TGTGCCAGCAGCTTAGGGACAGGAAACACTGAAGCTTTCTTT
TRBJ1-5 | TRBD1 | NA | TRBV6-5 | CASRTPGQGDHF | TGTGCCAGCAGAACACCGGGACAGGGGGATCATTTT
TRBJ2-1 | TRBD2 | few | TRBV6-1 | CASSSSGGPYNEQFF | TGTGCCAGCAGTTCTAGCGGGGGCCCCTACAATGAGCAGTTCTTC
TRBJ2-2 | TRBD2 | few | TRBV15 | CATSPGTSGNTGELFF | TGTGCCACCAGCCCGGGGACTAGCGGAAACACCGGGGAGCTGTTTTTT
TRBJ1-3 | TRBD1 | NA | TRBV2 | CASSRGQAISGNTIYF | TGTGCCAGCAGTAGGGGACAGGCAATCTCTGGAAACACCATATATTTT
TRBJ1-5 | TRBD1 | NA | TRBV2 | CASSGTGSQPQHF | TGTGCCAGCAGCGGGACAGGGAGTCAGCCCCAGCATTTT
TRBJ1-3 | NA | NA | TRBV18 | CASSPGTRSGNTIYF | TGTGCCAGCTCACCCGGGACCCGCTCTGGAAACACCATATATTTT